This TCR beta chain appears in the sequencing data of a study of blood T cell repertoires in COVID-19. Across the study: COVID-19 samples collected from the United States, Italy and Spain covered acute and convalescent phases. From T cells, B-cell-depleted T cells, or PBMCs came the material, which was cDNA or gDNA.

The V end lost 1 base, the J end lost 4 bases, and 6 bases lay between the germline ends. This CDR3 contains 13 residues. Looked up from germline, CDR1 is SGDLS and CDR2 is YYNGEE. Per the study methods: Estimated nucleated cell counts came from reference gene primer amplification. Measured with immunoSEQ multiplex PCR; TCRdb has only the in-frame clones, and not every one. V, J and clone size derive from that table, while D and trimming were established from the DNA sequence. Among about 110,000 clones listed, around four fifths were seen once. The sequenced sample was peripheral blood. This TCR came from a woman aged 70-85 years with acute or convalescent COVID-19. The chain uses TRBV9 and TRBJ1-3; D perhaps matches TRBD1 (5 bases). CDR3 in DNA: TGTGCCAGCAGCGTACAGGGAGGAAACACCATATATTTT. It yields the protein CASSVQGGNTIYF.